This entry features one T cell receptor beta chain sequence. Sequencing used immunoSEQ multiplex PCR; TCRdb keeps in-frame clones, though not all of them. The sample lists more than 150,000 clones, 70% to 85% occurring once. Allocation to cohorts depended on clinical history reported by the participants. V shed 6 bases and J 6 bases; nucleotides not matched to a gene: 7. Per the germline V gene, CDR1 is MDHEN and CDR2 is SYDVKM. This CDR3 has 14 amino acids. The data derive from a study of blood T cell repertoires in COVID-19. Study-level information: Whether acute or convalescent, the COVID-19 samples came from the United States, Italy and Spain.

The clonotype comes from a woman aged 45-65 years who had recovered from COVID-19. This chain uses TRBV28 with TRBJ1-5; 8 bases line up with TRBD1. The sequenced material came from PBMCs or T cells enriched from blood (not recorded which). The CDR3 region is CASRLGQGGQPQHF. CDR3 in DNA: TGTGCCAGCAGACTAGGACAGGGCGGTCAGCCCCAGCATTTT.